Following are 12 T cell receptor beta chains from one sample sequenced in a study of human T cells and chemical hapten exposure. TCRdb passed the 5' RACE reads through MiXCR, listing each CDR3 protein once. The sample shows 120,000 to 150,000 distinct CDR3 sequences, around 4% of them seen only once. Unfractionated whole blood was the source from which total RNA was extracted. These receptors originate from a female donor in good health.

This clonotype has at least ten counts. The V call is TRBV5-1, the J call TRBJ2-5; 11 bases are a match to TRBD1. CDR3 size: 16 residues. The trim removed 4 bases at V and 5 bases at J, leaving 10 bases unmatched. The germline V gene has CDR1 SGHRS and CDR2 YFSETQ. The CDR3 DNA sequence: TGCGCCAGCAGCCCAACGGACAGGGGGCGAGGTGAGACCCAGTACTTC. This sequence encodes CASSPTDRGRGETQYF.

This clonotype has at least ten counts. The chain recombines TRBV7-9 with TRBJ1-5; TRBD1 might be the D (5 bases). The length of the CDR3 is 14 residues. CDR1 SEHNR and CDR2 FQNEAQ come from the germline V gene (reference sequence). The V and J ends lost 4 bases and 3 bases respectively, with 10 bases between them. The CDR3 DNA sequence: TGTGCCAGCAGCTCGGGGCGGTACAATCAGCCCCAGCATTTT. Translating gives CASSSGRYNQPQHF.

This clonotype was recorded many times. V gene TRBV28 combines with J gene TRBJ1-1; a possible D gene is TRBD1 (5 bases). Trimming pared 3 bases from V and 0 bases from J, leaving 8 bases between. The CDR3 is made up of 14 amino acids. In germline, CDR1 is MDHEN, CDR2 SYDVKM. CDR3 DNA: TGTGCCAGCAGTTTGGCACAGGTGAACACTGAAGCTTTCTTT. Amino acid sequence: CASSLAQVNTEAFF.

This clonotype was recorded at least ten times. The chain joins TRBV11-2 to TRBJ2-5, with 7 bases identical to TRBD2. This CDR3 region has 16 residues. Germline V gives CDR1 SGHAT, CDR2 FQNNGV. The junction had 12 bases not matched to a gene; V was cut back by 6 bases and J by 2 bases. The CDR3 here is CASRKLRSRGQETQYF. Here the CDR3 DNA reads TGTGCCAGCAGAAAACTTAGATCGCGGGGGCAAGAGACCCAGTACTTC.

This clonotype showed up many times. V is TRBV10-3 and J is TRBJ1-5; tentative D call: TRBD1 (6 bases). Trimming removed 1 base from V and 5 bases from J, with 12 bases in between. The CDR3 consists of 15 residues. Germline lookup yields CDR1 ENHRY and CDR2 SYGVKD. The CDR3 DNA reads as TGTGCCATCAGTGAGTTTACAGGGCGAGATCAGCCCCAGCATTTT. It specifies CAISEFTGRDQPQHF.

This clonotype was observed at least ten times. CDR3 sequence: CASGGARYGYTF. CDR3 nucleotide sequence: TGTGCCAGCGGAGGGGCCCGTTATGGCTACACCTTC. This chain links TRBV6-2 or TRBV6-3 with TRBJ1-2; perhaps TRBD1 as D (5 bases). This CDR3 is 12 amino acids long. Trimming took 8 bases from V and 5 from J, leaving 12 bases between them. Germline lookup yields CDR1 MNHEY and CDR2 SVGEGT.

This clonotype was found many times. The V call is TRBV5-1, the J call TRBJ2-1; 7 bases agree with TRBD2. Per the germline V gene, CDR1 is SGHRS and CDR2 is YFSETQ. This CDR3 is 16 amino acids long. V lost 4 bases and J lost 0; bases outside the gene matches: 7. The CDR3 DNA follows: TGCGCCAGCAGCAGAATCGGGGGGAGCTCCTACAATGAGCAGTTCTTC. Translating it yields CASSRIGGSSYNEQFF.

Ten or more counts support this clonotype. CDR3 protein: CASSLDFGSGNTIYF. The DNA for the CDR3 is TGTGCCAGCAGCTTGGACTTTGGCTCTGGAAACACCATATATTTT. The V and J genes are TRBV11-2 and TRBJ1-3, with D hard to call. The CDR3 has 15 amino acids. V was trimmed by 3 bases and J by 0 bases, leaving 9 bases between them. Germline CDR1 reads SGHAT; CDR2 reads FQNNGV.

This clonotype has a count of ten or more. The CDR3 DNA sequence: TGCAGTGCTACACTGACAAGCACAGATACGCAGTATTTT. It is translated as CSATLTSTDTQYF. V gene TRBV20-1 combines with J gene TRBJ2-3; D is uncertain. The germline V and J ends were trimmed by 4 bases and 0 bases, with 8 bases remaining between them. From germline, CDR1 is DFQATT and CDR2 SNEGSKA (reference sequence). The CDR3 has 13 residues.

This clonotype showed up many times. The rearrangement joins TRBV12-3 or TRBV12-4 to TRBJ1-2; D is perhaps TRBD1 (6 bases). CDR3 length equals 12 residues. The V end was cut by 6 bases, the J end by 8 bases, with 13 bases between. Here the CDR3 reads CASRTGRGGYTF. The DNA for the CDR3 is TGTGCCAGCAGAACAGGGAGAGGAGGCTACACCTTC.

This clonotype was counted at least ten times. This sequence joins TRBV3-1 and TRBJ2-3; 7 bases map to TRBD2. This CDR3 spans 13 amino acids. Unmatched junction bases numbered 2, after V lost 4 bases and J lost 4 bases. The germline gives CDR1 LGHDT, CDR2 YNNKEL (reference sequence). The CDR3 DNA reads as TGTGCCAGCAGCCGGGGACTACCAGATACGCAGTATTTT. Translated, it gives CASSRGLPDTQYF.

This clonotype was seen at least ten times. The rearrangement links TRBV20-1 to TRBJ1-2; no reliable D call. The CDR3 consists of 15 residues. Germline loops: CDR1 DFQATT, CDR2 SNEGSKA (reference sequence). V lost 3 bases to trimming and J lost 2 bases, with 16 bases between them. The CDR3 DNA is TGCAGTGCTAGTATCCCCATGACTGGAAACTATGGCTACACCTTC. The encoded protein is CSASIPMTGNYGYTF.